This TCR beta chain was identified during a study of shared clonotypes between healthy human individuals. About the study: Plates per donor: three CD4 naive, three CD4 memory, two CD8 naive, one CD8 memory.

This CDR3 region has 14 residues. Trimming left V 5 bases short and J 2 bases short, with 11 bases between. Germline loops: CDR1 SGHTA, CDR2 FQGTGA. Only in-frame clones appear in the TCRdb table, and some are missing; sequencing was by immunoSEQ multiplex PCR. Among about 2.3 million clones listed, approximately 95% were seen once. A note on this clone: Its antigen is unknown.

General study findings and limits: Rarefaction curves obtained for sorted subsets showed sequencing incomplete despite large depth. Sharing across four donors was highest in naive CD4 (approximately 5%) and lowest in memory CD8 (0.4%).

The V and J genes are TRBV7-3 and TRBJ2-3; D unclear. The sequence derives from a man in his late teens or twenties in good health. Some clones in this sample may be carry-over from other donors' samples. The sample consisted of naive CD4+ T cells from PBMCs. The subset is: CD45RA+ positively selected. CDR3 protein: CASSDSPYTDTQYF. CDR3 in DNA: TGTGCCAGCAGCGACTCCCCATACACAGATACGCAGTATTTT.